Shown below are 20 T cell receptor beta chains from a single sample sequenced in a study of T cells in tuberculosis. Only in-frame clones appear in the TCRdb table, and some are missing; sequencing was by immunoSEQ multiplex PCR. The sample shows 30,000 to 35,000 clones, approximately 91% of them seen only once. Sequences were obtained from PBMCs. All receptors derive from a donor aged 10 to 29 with latent tuberculosis or without tuberculosis infection.

This clone appeared a single time. V usage is TRBV6-5 and J usage is TRBJ2-7; no clear D gene. The germline V gene encodes CDR1 MNHEY and CDR2 SVGAGI. This CDR3 has 12 residues. V lost 0 bases and J 6 bases, leaving 6 bases between the germline ends. CDR3 amino acids: CASSYSGSEQYF. Written as DNA, the CDR3 is TGTGCCAGCAGTTACTCCGGGTCCGAGCAGTACTTC.

The chain uses TRBV5-1 and TRBJ2-1; 8 positions agree with TRBD2. CDR3 length: 16 residues. Germline V gives CDR1 SGHRS, CDR2 YFSETQ. The ends lost 0 bases at V and 7 bases at J; junction bases unmatched: 9. CDR3: CASSLEGSGKGNEQFF. CDR3 coding DNA: TGCGCCAGCAGCTTGGAGGGTAGCGGGAAGGGAAATGAGCAGTTCTTC. Full variable domain (rest looked up from reference TRBV5-1 and TRBJ2-1): KAGVTQTPRYLIKTRGQQVTLSCSPISGHRSVSWYQQTPGQGLQFLFEYFSETQRNKGNFPGRFSGRQFSNSRSEMNVSTLELGDSALYLCASSLEGSGKGNEQFFGPGTRLTVL.

The chain joins TRBV6-5 to TRBJ2-1; no clear D. V dropped 8 bases and J dropped 6 bases, with 8 bases sitting between them. The germline V gene encodes CDR1 MNHEY and CDR2 SVGAGI. This CDR3 is built from 11 residues. The CDR3 loop is CASERGNEQFF. Written as DNA, the CDR3 is TGTGCCAGCGAGCGAGGCAATGAGCAGTTCTTC.

The J gene is TRBJ2-3, the V gene TRBV9; D remains unclear. Germline CDR1 is SGDLS and CDR2 is YYNGEE. Trimming took off 4 bases at V and 1 base at J, with 13 bases between the two ends. The CDR3 spans 15 residues. Here the CDR3 DNA reads TGTGCCAGCAGCACGTCAAGCCGGGGCACAGATACGCAGTATTTT. Protein sequence: CASSTSSRGTDTQYF.

The chain has TRBV19 and TRBJ1-5; TRBD1 is a possible D gene (5 bases). The CDR3 totals 13 residues. The V gene lost 5 bases and the J gene lost 5 bases, with 10 bases spanning the gap. CDR1 LNHDA and CDR2 SQIVND come from the germline V gene (reference sequence). This chain's CDR3 is CASSDSLYQPQHF. CDR3 DNA sequence: TGTGCCAGTAGTGACAGCTTATATCAGCCCCAGCATTTT.

V gene TRBV2 combines with J gene TRBJ1-1, with D possibly matching TRBD1 (6 bases). The CDR3 spans 10 residues. Germline CDR1 and CDR2: SNHLY and FYNNEI. The V and J ends lost 3 bases and 10 bases respectively, with 6 bases between them. This chain's CDR3 is CASSDRGAFF. CDR3 nucleotides: TGTGCCAGCAGTGACAGGGGAGCTTTCTTT. The whole variable domain, filled in from reference TRBV2 and TRBJ1-1, reads EPEVTQTPSHQVTQMGQEVILRCVPISNHLYFYWYRQILGQKVEFLVSFYNNEISEKSEIFDDQFSVERPDGSNFTLKIRSTKLEDSAMYFCASSDRGAFFGQGTRLTVV.

CDR3: CASSQDLGQLRTIEQFF. The CDR3 DNA follows: TGTGCCAGCAGCCAAGATTTGGGACAGCTTCGTACTATTGAGCAGTTCTTC. V usage is TRBV14 and J usage is TRBJ2-1; 7 bases fit TRBD1. The CDR3 covers 17 residues. The J segment lost 9 bases and the V segment lost 0 bases, leaving 14 bases of the junction unmatched. CDR1 SGHDN and CDR2 FVKESK come from the germline V gene.

V usage is TRBV7-3 and J usage is TRBJ2-1, with TRBD1 as a possible D gene (5 bases). V was shortened by 2 bases and J by 5 bases, with 10 bases between the two germline ends. Germline V gene sequence: CDR1 SGHTA, CDR2 FQGTGA. The CDR3 spans 14 residues. CDR3 region: CASSLGAPHNEQFF. The DNA for the CDR3 is TGTGCCAGCAGCTTAGGGGCGCCCCACAATGAGCAGTTCTTC. Supplemented by reference TRBV7-3 and TRBJ2-1, the full variable domain reads GAGVSQTPSNKVTEKGKYVELRCDPISGHTALYWYRQSLGQGPEFLIYFQGTGAADDSGLPNDRFFAVRPEGSVSTLKIQRTERGDSAVYLCASSLGAPHNEQFFGPGTRLTVL.

The chain has TRBV27 and TRBJ2-1; 9 bases match TRBD2. The trim removed 2 bases at V and 4 bases at J, leaving 9 bases unmatched. This CDR3 region has 17 residues. CDR1 and CDR2 from the germline V gene are MNHEY and SMNVEV (reference sequence). In DNA, the CDR3 is TGTGCCAGCAGTTTACGTACCGGGACTAGCCCATACAATGAGCAGTTCTTC. This encodes CASSLRTGTSPYNEQFF.

This clone was found once. The chain recombines TRBV9 with TRBJ2-1; weak D call: TRBD2 (5 bases). The V and J ends lost 4 bases and 5 bases respectively, with 16 bases between them. The CDR3 contains 15 residues. Germline CDR1 is SGDLS and CDR2 is YYNGEE. The CDR3 sequence: CASSRKRSMDNEQFF. The CDR3 DNA follows: TGTGCCAGCAGCCGGAAGCGGTCTATGGACAATGAGCAGTTCTTC.

CDR3 sequence reads: CASRPSTGRGTGELFF. The CDR3 nucleotides are TGTGCCAGCAGACCCTCGACAGGGCGAGGCACCGGGGAGCTGTTTTTT. V gene TRBV28 combines with J gene TRBJ2-2, with 7 bases matching TRBD1. Germline V lookup: CDR1 MDHEN, CDR2 SYDVKM. Germline trimming cut 6 bases from V and 4 bases from J; bases unmatched to any gene: 11. The CDR3 consists of 16 residues.

CDR3 amino acids: CASRGGNTEAFF. The CDR3 region has the DNA TGTGCCAGCCGGGGGGGGAACACTGAAGCTTTCTTT. This chain links TRBV7-2 with TRBJ1-1, with D possibly being TRBD1 (5 bases). Trimming stripped 8 bases from V and 1 base from J, with 8 bases between. Germline V gene sequence: CDR1 SGHTA, CDR2 FQGNSA. The CDR3 spans 12 residues.

The rearrangement uses TRBV4-1 and TRBJ1-2; 7 bases are a match to TRBD1. The ends lost 4 bases at V and 4 bases at J; junction bases unmatched: 9. The CDR3 sequence is 15 residues long. Germline-derived CDR1 and CDR2 are MGHRA and YSYEKL. This CDR3 reads CASSLPGTALYGYTF. The DNA of the CDR3 is TGCGCCAGCAGCCTCCCGGGGACAGCCCTCTATGGCTACACCTTC.

The rearrangement links TRBV11-2 to TRBJ2-3, with D maybe TRBD1 (5 bases). CDR1 SGHAT and CDR2 FQNNGV come from the germline V gene. The V gene lost 10 bases and the J gene lost 2 bases, with 19 bases spanning the gap. The CDR3 extends over 15 amino acids. The CDR3 DNA reads TGTGCCACCCGCAGGCAGGGCCGATTCACAGATACGCAGTATTTT. Translating it yields CATRRQGRFTDTQYF.

V usage is TRBV5-4 and J usage is TRBJ1-1; TRBD1 matches at 8 bases. This CDR3 has 15 residues. Germline V gives CDR1 SGHNT, CDR2 YYREEE (reference sequence). Trimming cost V 5 bases and J 3 bases; bases outside gene matches: 9. The CDR3 nucleotides read TGTGCCAGCAGTTACGTAGACAGGGGCGACACTGAAGCTTTCTTT. Its protein product is CASSYVDRGDTEAFF.

This clone was observed a single time. The chain has TRBV7-8 and TRBJ2-1; 7 bases match TRBD2. This CDR3 has 15 amino acids. The germline CDR1 and CDR2 sequences are SGHVS and FQNEAQ. The V and J ends lost 6 bases and 6 bases, in that order; junction bases with no gene match: 11. The CDR3 sequence is CASSGGGRPLNEQFF. The CDR3 DNA reads TGTGCCAGCAGTGGAGGCGGGAGACCTCTCAATGAGCAGTTCTTC.

The chain is built from TRBV21-1 and TRBJ1-2; the table's TRBD1 call for D was not verified on the DNA. TRBV21-1 is given as a pseudogene. The CDR3 covers 16 residues. CDR3 sequence (DNA): TGTGCCAGCAGCATCTCCGGGACAGGTGCGGGCTATGGCTACACCTTC. Residues: CASSISGTGAGYGYTF.

The chain uses TRBV4-1 and TRBJ1-2; TRBD1 aligns across 11 bases. V gave up 2 bases and J gave up 0 bases; unmatched junction bases: 5. Germline values: CDR1 MGHRA, CDR2 YSYEKL. The CDR3 runs 17 residues. Written as DNA, the CDR3 is TGCGCCAGCAGCCAACGGGACAGGGGGTTCTCTAACTATGGCTACACCTTC. Amino acid sequence: CASSQRDRGFSNYGYTF.

The V call is TRBV20-1, the J call TRBJ2-7; TRBD2 matches at 7 bases. This CDR3 is built from 11 residues. Germline V lookup: CDR1 DFQATT, CDR2 SNEGSKA (reference sequence). V shed 5 bases, J shed 8 bases, and the junction held 6 bases outside the gene matches. CDR3 bases: TGCAGTGCTCCGTGGGGGGGGAAGCAGTACTTC. Protein: CSAPWGGKQYF.

DNA for the CDR3: TGTGCCTGGGCTCGCGGACTAGCGGGCCAAGGGGATACGCAGTATTTT. Amino acids: CAWARGLAGQGDTQYF. The V and J genes are TRBV30 and TRBJ2-3, with TRBD2 identical over 11 bases. CDR1 and CDR2 (germline): GTSNPN, SVGIG (reference sequence). The V segment lost 5 bases and the J segment 6 bases; nucleotides outside the gene matches: 13. There are 16 residues in the CDR3.